Presented here are 15 T cell receptor beta chains from one specimen sequenced in a study of early T cells in non-severe SARS-CoV-2 infection. TCRdb reprocessed the 5' RACE reads with MiXCR, giving one entry per CDR3 protein. The repertoire holds some 60,000 distinct CDR3 sequences, roughly 13% seen once, with around 3% in the top ten. The specimen was whole blood. The receptors come from an adult who was a healthcare worker with PCR-confirmed SARS-CoV-2 infection or an uninfected control (not recorded which).

The chain combines TRBV20-1 with TRBJ1-5; D call uncertain. Germline V gene lookup returns CDR1 DFQATT and CDR2 SNEGSKA (reference sequence). The CDR3 totals 13 residues. Trimming took 3 bases from V and 3 from J, leaving 9 bases between them. CDR3 loop: CSASRKFNQPQHF. Here the CDR3 DNA reads TGCAGTGCTAGTAGGAAGTTCAATCAGCCCCAGCATTTT.

There are many counts of this clonotype. The CDR3 region is CSAGGGTDTQYF. CDR3 in DNA: TGCAGTGCGGGCGGGGGAACAGATACGCAGTATTTT. The chain couples TRBV20-1 to TRBJ2-3; TRBD2 aligns across 7 bases. From germline, CDR1 is DFQATT and CDR2 SNEGSKA (reference sequence). Trimming at V came to 6 bases and at J to 3 bases, leaving 3 bases not matched to a gene. CDR3 length: 12 amino acids.

This clonotype was recorded a few times. J is TRBJ2-1 and V is TRBV27; 8 bases agree with TRBD1. This CDR3 comprises 16 residues. Germline assignment: CDR1 MNHEY and CDR2 SMNVEV (reference sequence). With 3 bases clipped from V and 8 bases from J, the junction kept 12 bases outside the gene matches. The CDR3 nucleotides are TGTGCCAGCAGTTTGGGGAGACAGGGGTTCGCGGATGAGCAGTTCTTC. This encodes CASSLGRQGFADEQFF.

This sequence joins TRBV24-1 and TRBJ2-3; D remains ambiguous. V gave up 5 bases and J gave up 4 bases, with 12 bases separating them. CDR3 length: 14 residues. Germline V gene sequence: CDR1 KGHDR, CDR2 SFDVKD. The CDR3 DNA reads TGTGCCACCAGTGGCAGGACGTCTGCAGATACGCAGTATTTT. Translating gives CATSGRTSADTQYF.

The table lists this clonotype with many counts. The chain employs TRBV6-1 and TRBJ2-7; D not resolved. Trimming removed 6 bases from V and 0 bases from J, with 12 bases in between. In germline, CDR1 is MNHNS, CDR2 SASEGT. The CDR3 sequence is 14 residues long. For the CDR3, the DNA is TGTGCCAGCAGATCCGGATTGAGCTCCTACGAGCAGTACTTC. The encoded protein is CASRSGLSSYEQYF.

The genes are TRBV7-9 and TRBJ2-3; D unresolved. V was shortened by 11 bases and J by 5 bases, with 8 bases between the two germline ends. CDR3 length: 10 amino acids. CDR1 and CDR2 from the germline V gene are SEHNR and FQNEAQ (reference sequence). This CDR3 reads CASGRDTQYF. The CDR3, as DNA: TGTGCCTCGGGTAGAGATACGCAGTATTTT.

This clonotype was observed a single time. A read error is possible here, since a much larger clone lies one base away. The V and J genes are TRBV11-2 and TRBJ1-1, with a tentative D call TRBD1 (5 bases). The CDR3 consists of 16 residues. In germline, CDR1 is SGHAT, CDR2 FQNNGV. CDR3 sequence (DNA): TGTGCCAGCAGCTTAGATGGGGCCTTTATGAACACTGTAGCTTTCTTT. Residues: CASSLDGAFMNTVAFF.

Ten or more counts support this clonotype. This rearrangement joins TRBV5-4 to TRBJ2-7; 7 bases agree with TRBD1. The germline CDR1 and CDR2 sequences are SGHNT and YYREEE (reference sequence). The CDR3 covers 13 residues. V dropped 3 bases and J dropped 3; count of bases not matched to a gene: 3. The CDR3 nucleotides are TGTGCCAGCAGCTGGGACAGATACTACGAGCAGTACTTC. Encoded protein: CASSWDRYYEQYF.

This chain joins TRBV27 and TRBJ2-1, with TRBD2 as a possible D gene (6 bases). Trimming took 2 bases from V and 9 from J, leaving 17 bases between them. This CDR3 comprises 15 residues. In germline, CDR1 is MNHEY, CDR2 SMNVEV (reference sequence). The CDR3, as DNA: TGTGCCAGCAGTTTACGGCGGGACCCTAGGGGTGAGCAGTTCTTC. Translation gives CASSLRRDPRGEQFF.

This clonotype has only a few counts. V is TRBV7-6 and J is TRBJ2-1; tentatively, D is TRBD1 or TRBD2 (5 bases each). Trimming took off 5 bases at V and 3 bases at J, with 11 bases between the two ends. This CDR3 spans 14 amino acids. CDR1 is SGHVS, CDR2 FNYEAQ, per germline. The CDR3 sequence: CASSPWDRYNEQFF. DNA for the CDR3: TGTGCCAGCAGCCCGTGGGACCGCTACAATGAGCAGTTCTTC.

This clonotype was counted only a few times. The genes are TRBV15 and TRBJ1-1; 8 nucleotides align to TRBD1. This CDR3 region has 13 residues. The V gene's germline CDR1 is LNHNV and CDR2 YYDKDF (reference sequence). V trimming: 4 bases; J trimming: 12 bases; junction bases outside the gene matches: 10. Here the CDR3 reads CATSNPGGEETFF. Written as DNA, the CDR3 is TGTGCCACCAGCAACCCAGGGGGCGAGGAGACTTTCTTT.

The chain carries TRBV20-1 and TRBJ1-1; maybe TRBD1 (5 bases). V lost 2 bases and J lost 0, with 7 bases in between. Germline CDR1 DFQATT, CDR2 SNEGSKA (reference sequence). There are 13 residues in the CDR3. The CDR3 DNA reads as TGCAGTGCTAGAAAGGGGTTGAACACTGAAGCTTTCTTT. Residues: CSARKGLNTEAFF.

This clonotype has at least ten counts. The V gene is TRBV18, the J gene TRBJ2-3; no reliable D call. The CDR3 consists of 13 residues. CDR1 KGHSH and CDR2 LQKENI come from the germline V gene. The V gene lost 3 bases and the J gene lost 3 bases, with 7 bases spanning the gap. The CDR3 sequence is CASSPSITDTQYF. The DNA for the CDR3 is TGTGCCAGCTCACCTAGCATAACAGATACGCAGTATTTT. Based on the CDR3 plus reference TRBV18 and TRBJ2-3, the full variable domain is NAGVMQNPRHLVRRRGQEARLRCSPMKGHSHVYWYRQLPEEGLKFMVYLQKENIIDESGMPKERFSAEFPKEGPSILRIQQVVRGDSAAYFCASSPSITDTQYFGPGTRLTVL.

The gene calls are TRBV19 and TRBJ2-5, with D perhaps being TRBD1 or TRBD2 (7 bases each). Looked up from germline, CDR1 is LNHDA and CDR2 is SQIVND (reference sequence). This CDR3 is built from 14 residues. Trimming took 4 bases from V and 8 from J, leaving 17 bases between them. DNA of the CDR3: TGTGCCAGTAGTACCAAGACAGGGAGGGTCACCCAGTACTTC. It translates to CASSTKTGRVTQYF. The variable domain in full, completed from reference TRBV19 and TRBJ2-5, reads DGGITQSPKYLFRKEGQNVTLSCEQNLNHDAMYWYRQDPGQGLRLIYYSQIVNDFQKGDIAEGYSVSREKKESFPLTVTSAQKNPTAFYLCASSTKTGRVTQYFGPGTRLLVL.

This clonotype has more than one count but fewer than ten. The V gene is TRBV5-1, the J gene TRBJ2-7; D is possibly TRBD2 (6 bases). Germline values: CDR1 SGHRS, CDR2 YFSETQ. The CDR3 runs to 15 residues. V lost 3 bases, J lost 5 bases, and 18 bases lay in between. The CDR3 loop is CASSSGGPINHEQYF. CDR3 DNA sequence: TGCGCCAGCAGCTCCGGGGGTCCCATTAATCACGAGCAGTACTTC.